This T cell receptor beta chain comes out of a study of T cells in Graves' hyperthyroidism and ophthalmopathy. The CDR3 consists of 16 residues. Per the germline V gene, CDR1 is MDHEN and CDR2 is SYDVKM. Between the trimmed V and J ends, which lost 5 bases and 3 bases, there was a span of 19 bases. To note about this clonotype: Antigen: not known.

RNA transcripts provided the source from which TCR beta CDR3 regions were amplified. The TCR CDR3 first-round RT-PCR relied on the HTBI primer set. TCRdb processed the multiplex PCR reads anew with MiXCR; each CDR3 protein has one entry. The data contain tens of thousands of distinct CDR3 sequences, 49% of them singletons. Study-wide points: It was a median 6.5 months before onset that the model predicted ophthalmopathy.

Material for sequencing was blood. The sequence was obtained from a woman aged 50 to 65 with Graves' hyperthyroidism that later progressed to Graves' ophthalmopathy. The rearrangement joins TRBV28 to TRBJ1-1; D is possibly TRBD1 (6 bases). In DNA form, the CDR3 reads TGTGCCAGCAGTGCTAGGGGGGTTGGGGGCTACACTGAAGCTTTCTTT. As protein: CASSARGVGGYTEAFF.